The rows below give T cell receptor beta chains drawn from one sample of a study of T cell responses to AZD1222 COVID-19 vaccine. Assay: immunoSEQ multiplex PCR; the TCRdb copy retains only in-frame clones and omits some. The sample yields 100,000 to 120,000 clones, roughly 92% seen once. The specimen comprised peripheral blood, sampled 28 days after the second AZD1222 dose. These receptor sequences come from an adult who received the AZD1222 COVID-19 vaccine. The CDR3 runs from the conserved cysteine through the conserved F or W. D genes are given only for firm matches. Only part of the rows carry a size: once, few, many, or a class if the clone is expanded.

>TRBV7-2|TRBJ2-7|-|TRBD2
CASSLSGGHTYEQYF
TGTGCCAGCAGCTTAAGCGGGGGGCATACCTACGAGCAGTACTTC
>TRBV6-1|TRBJ2-1|-|-
CASSYLRNEQFF
TGTGCCAGCAGTTATCTCCGAAATGAGCAGTTCTTC
>TRBV5-1|TRBJ1-1|once|-
CASSDSNTEAFF
TGCGCCAGCTCGGACTCGAACACTGAAGCTTTCTTT
>TRBV5-1|TRBJ2-2|-|-
CASRLGQNTGELFF
TGCGCCAGCCGCCTAGGTCAGAACACCGGGGAGCTGTTTTTT
>TRBV5-1|TRBJ2-7|-|-
CASSLMPGGQAHEQYF
TGCGCCAGCAGCCTCATGCCGGGAGGACAGGCCCACGAGCAGTACTTC
>TRBV19|TRBJ1-2|-|-
CASSHGGGTRTYGYTF
TGTGCCAGTAGTCACGGTGGAGGCACGCGAACCTATGGCTACACCTTC
>TRBV15|TRBJ2-5|-|TRBD2
CATSRGLAGGRVETQYF
TGTGCCACCAGCAGAGGACTAGCGGGGGGCAGGGTGGAGACCCAGTACTTC
>TRBV4-1|TRBJ1-4|-|-
CASSQEEKLFF
TGCGCCAGCAGCCAAGAGGAAAAACTGTTTTTT
>TRBV7-2|TRBJ1-5|-|-
CASSHPNQPQHF
TGTGCCAGCAGCCACCCGAATCAGCCCCAGCATTTT
>TRBV6-4|TRBJ2-3|-|TRBD2
CASSPTSGGTDTQYF
TGTGCCAGCAGTCCAACTAGCGGGGGTACAGATACGCAGTATTTT
>TRBV28|TRBJ2-3|-|-
CASSFEPDTQYF
TGTGCCAGCAGTTTTGAGCCGGATACGCAGTATTTT
>TRBV5-4|TRBJ2-3|-|TRBD2
CASSVSGGADTQYF
TGTGCCAGCAGCGTTAGCGGGGGGGCAGATACGCAGTATTTT
>TRBV5-6|TRBJ2-7|-|-
CASSLTGISYEQYF
TGTGCCAGCAGCTTGACAGGGATCTCCTACGAGCAGTACTTC
>TRBV19|TRBJ2-3|-|TRBD2
CASNRRLADDTQYF
TGTGCCAGTAACCGCAGACTAGCCGATGATACGCAGTATTTT
>TRBV10-3|TRBJ1-2|-|-
CAISRRGGYTF
TGTGCCATCAGTCGTAGGGGAGGCTACACCTTC
>TRBV19|TRBJ1-2|-|-
CASTTPTGDYGYTF
TGTGCCAGTACCACACCCACTGGAGACTATGGCTACACCTTC
>TRBV12-2|TRBJ1-3|-|-
CASRPRGGVTIYF
TGTGCAAGTCGCCCTAGGGGAGGAGTCACCATATATTTT
>TRBV5-1|TRBJ1-4|-|-
CASSQDSLYEKLFF
TGCGCCAGCAGCCAGGACAGCCTATATGAAAAACTGTTTTTT
>TRBV6-1|TRBJ1-6|-|-
CASSEAAGEGFGLHF
TGTGCCAGCAGTGAAGCTGCAGGGGAGGGGTTCGGCCTCCACTTT
>TRBV27|TRBJ2-3|-|-
CASSLSGYRADTQYF
TGTGCCAGCAGTTTATCAGGGTATCGGGCAGATACGCAGTATTTT
>TRBV10-3|TRBJ2-3|-|-
CAISESQGLGDTQYF
TGTGCCATCAGTGAGTCTCAGGGGCTGGGAGATACGCAGTATTTT
>TRBV7-3|TRBJ2-7|-|TRBD2
CASSLSPSGGYEQYF
TGTGCCAGCAGCTTATCGCCTAGCGGGGGCTACGAGCAGTACTTC
>TRBV4-1|TRBJ2-6|-|-
CASSRGSGANVLTF
TGCGCCAGTTCGAGGGGGTCTGGGGCCAACGTCCTGACTTTC
>TRBV11-2|TRBJ2-1|-|-
CASSLAGSYNEQFF
TGTGCCAGCAGCTTAGCGGGGTCCTACAATGAGCAGTTCTTC